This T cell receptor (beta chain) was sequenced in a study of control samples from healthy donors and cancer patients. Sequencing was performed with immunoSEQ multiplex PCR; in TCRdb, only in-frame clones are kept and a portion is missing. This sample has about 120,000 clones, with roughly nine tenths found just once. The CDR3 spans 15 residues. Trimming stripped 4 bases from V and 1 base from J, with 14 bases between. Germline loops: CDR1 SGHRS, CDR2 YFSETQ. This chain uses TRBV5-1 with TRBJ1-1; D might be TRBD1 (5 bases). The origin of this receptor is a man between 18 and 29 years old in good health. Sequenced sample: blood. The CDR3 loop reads CASSPRDFQNTEAFF. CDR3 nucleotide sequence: TGCGCCAGCAGCCCGAGGGACTTTCAGAACACTGAAGCTTTCTTT.